This is a list of T cell receptor beta chains from one sample in a study of blood T cell repertoires in COVID-19. Libraries were prepared by immunoSEQ multiplex PCR; TCRdb keeps only in-frame clonotypes and omits some of them. Of around 65,000 clones listed, around four fifths are singletons. The sequenced sample consisted of peripheral blood. Every receptor here comes from a human donor in a cohort sampled during active COVID-19. CDR3s include the opening cysteine and the closing phenylalanine or tryptophan. D genes are given only for firm matches. Not every row has a clone size; where given, it reads once, few, many or a size class.

D: NA; V: TRBV14; J: TRBJ2-3; size: few; CDR3: CASSQGGSGVADTQYF; DNA: TGTGCCAGCAGCCAAGGAGGGTCAGGGGTAGCAGATACGCAGTATTTT
D: NA; V: TRBV20-1; J: TRBJ2-5; size: NA; CDR3: CSASTPLGREETQYF; DNA: TGCAGTGCTAGTACCCCCCTAGGGCGGGAAGAGACCCAGTACTTC
D: NA; V: TRBV5-1; J: TRBJ2-6; size: NA; CDR3: CASSLTGSANVLTF; DNA: TGCGCCAGCAGCTTGACAGGTTCGGCCAACGTCCTGACTTTC
D: TRBD1; V: TRBV19; J: TRBJ1-4; size: once; CDR3: CASSPGQGIGDEKLFF; DNA: TGTGCCAGTAGTCCGGGACAGGGCATAGGGGATGAAAAACTGTTTTTT
D: TRBD2; V: TRBV4-1; J: TRBJ2-3; size: NA; CDR3: CASSQGFGGGGTDTQYF; DNA: TGCGCCAGCAGCCAAGGGTTTGGCGGGGGGGGCACAGATACGCAGTATTTT
D: TRBD1; V: TRBV3-1/TRBV3-2; J: TRBJ2-1; size: NA; CDR3: CASSQEGQGTYNEQFF; DNA: TGTGCCAGCAGCCAAGAGGGACAGGGAACCTACAATGAGCAGTTCTTC
D: TRBD2; V: TRBV6-5; J: TRBJ2-1; size: NA; CDR3: CASSRSSGSYNEQFF; DNA: TGTGCCAGCAGTCGGTCTAGCGGATCCTACAATGAGCAGTTCTTC
D: NA; V: TRBV30; J: TRBJ1-1; size: NA; CDR3: CAWSVWSTEAFF; DNA: TGTGCCTGGAGTGTGTGGAGTACTGAAGCTTTCTTT
D: TRBD1; V: TRBV10-3; J: TRBJ1-4; size: NA; CDR3: CAISDLRDRGTEKLFF; DNA: TGTGCCATCAGTGACCTTCGGGACAGGGGGACTGAAAAACTGTTTTTT
D: TRBD1; V: TRBV7-9; J: TRBJ2-1; size: NA; CDR3: CASSFGQGAGNEQFF; DNA: TGTGCCAGCAGCTTTGGACAGGGGGCGGGGAATGAGCAGTTCTTC
D: TRBD2; V: TRBV19; J: TRBJ2-3; size: NA; CDR3: CASQYTSGALTDTQYF; DNA: TGTGCCAGCCAATACACTAGCGGGGCCCTCACAGATACGCAGTATTTT
D: NA; V: TRBV7-8; J: TRBJ1-4; size: NA; CDR3: CASSLVYGGTVGEKLFF; DNA: TGTGCCAGCAGCTTAGTTTACGGCGGAACCGTAGGTGAAAAACTGTTTTTT
D: NA; V: TRBV3-1/TRBV3-2; J: TRBJ2-3; size: NA; CDR3: CATVATRGIGTDTQYF; DNA: TGTGCCACCGTGGCCACCCGGGGGATAGGCACAGATACGCAGTATTTT
D: NA; V: TRBV28; J: TRBJ1-6; size: NA; CDR3: CASSLSERVSPLHF; DNA: TGTGCCAGCAGTTTAAGTGAGAGGGTTTCACCCCTCCACTTT
D: TRBD1; V: TRBV19; J: TRBJ2-6; size: NA; CDR3: CASNQQQGAGANVLTF; DNA: TGTGCCAGTAACCAACAGCAGGGGGCTGGGGCCAACGTCCTGACTTTC
D: NA; V: TRBV6-1; J: TRBJ1-5; size: few; CDR3: CASSDIQPQHF; DNA: TGTGCCAGCAGTGATATTCAGCCCCAGCATTTT
D: NA; V: TRBV5-5; J: TRBJ1-1; size: NA; CDR3: CASIRTGSTEAFF; DNA: TGTGCCAGCATACGTACAGGGTCCACTGAAGCTTTCTTT
D: TRBD1; V: TRBV7-9; J: TRBJ1-6; size: medium-sized; CDR3: CASTGGQSNSPLHF; DNA: TGTGCCAGCACCGGGGGACAGTCGAATTCACCCCTCCACTTT
D: TRBD2; V: TRBV10-2; J: TRBJ2-4; size: NA; CDR3: CASRRTSGTKNIQYF; DNA: TGCGCCAGCCGTCGGACTAGCGGGACTAAAAACATTCAGTACTTC
D: TRBD1; V: TRBV6-6; J: TRBJ2-2; size: NA; CDR3: CASRPTQGAIAGELFF; DNA: TGTGCCAGCAGACCCACACAGGGGGCAATCGCCGGGGAGCTGTTTTTT
D: NA; V: TRBV6-5; J: TRBJ2-6; size: once; CDR3: CASRAGGANVLTF; DNA: TGTGCCAGCAGGGCAGGTGGGGCCAACGTCCTGACTTTC
D: TRBD2; V: TRBV5-8; J: TRBJ2-5; size: few; CDR3: CASSLGLAGTQETQYF; DNA: TGTGCCAGCAGCTTGGGGCTAGCGGGGACACAAGAGACCCAGTACTTC
D: TRBD2; V: TRBV18; J: TRBJ2-1; size: NA; CDR3: CASSPAGGSYNEQFF; DNA: TGTGCCAGCTCACCTGCGGGGGGCTCCTACAATGAGCAGTTCTTC
D: NA; V: TRBV6-5; J: TRBJ2-5; size: NA; CDR3: CASSSLLTEETQYF; DNA: TGTGCCAGCAGTTCGTTATTGACAGAAGAGACCCAGTACTTC
D: NA; V: TRBV3-1/TRBV3-2; J: TRBJ1-5; size: many; CDR3: CASSQESTGKRSNQPQHF; DNA: TGTGCCAGCAGCCAAGAATCCACCGGGAAAAGAAGCAATCAGCCCCAGCATTTT
D: NA; V: TRBV19; J: TRBJ2-5; size: NA; CDR3: CASSIGDTRGETQYF; DNA: TGTGCCAGTAGTATAGGGGACACCCGAGGGGAGACCCAGTACTTC
D: NA; V: TRBV28; J: TRBJ1-2; size: NA; CDR3: CASGHSRVGYTF; DNA: TGTGCCAGCGGCCATTCCAGGGTAGGCTACACCTTC
D: TRBD1; V: TRBV29-1; J: TRBJ2-1; size: NA; CDR3: CSVATGGEFF; DNA: TGCAGCGTTGCCACAGGGGGCGAGTTCTTC
D: NA; V: TRBV5-4; J: TRBJ2-2; size: once; CDR3: CAIDLTIGGLDTGELFF; DNA: TGTGCCATCGACCTAACGATCGGTGGGCTGGACACCGGGGAGCTGTTTTTT
D: NA; V: TRBV6-6; J: TRBJ1-1; size: NA; CDR3: CASSSSGEMNTEAFF; DNA: TGTGCCAGCAGTTCGTCAGGGGAAATGAACACTGAAGCTTTCTTT
D: NA; V: TRBV5-1; J: TRBJ2-2; size: NA; CDR3: CASSLVGGATTGELFF; DNA: TGCGCCAGCAGCTTGGTAGGGGGGGCGACTACCGGGGAGCTGTTTTTT
D: NA; V: TRBV7-2; J: TRBJ1-2; size: few; CDR3: CASSLAQQGPYGYTF; DNA: TGTGCCAGCAGCTTAGCTCAACAGGGCCCCTATGGCTACACCTTC
D: TRBD2; V: TRBV5-8; J: TRBJ2-1; size: NA; CDR3: CASSLGTGLAGGYDNEQFF; DNA: TGTGCCAGCAGCCTAGGGACCGGACTAGCGGGGGGGTACGACAATGAGCAGTTCTTC
D: NA; V: TRBV2; J: TRBJ2-7; size: NA; CDR3: CASSGPGGNYEQYF; DNA: TGTGCCAGCAGTGGTCCAGGGGGGAACTACGAGCAGTACTTC
D: TRBD2; V: TRBV5-4; J: TRBJ2-5; size: NA; CDR3: CASSLRGLAGETQYF; DNA: TGTGCCAGCAGCTTGCGGGGACTAGCGGGAGAGACCCAGTACTTC
D: TRBD2; V: TRBV27; J: TRBJ2-7; size: NA; CDR3: CASSLLGLAANEQYF; DNA: TGTGCCAGCAGTTTATTGGGACTAGCGGCGAACGAGCAGTACTTC
D: TRBD2; V: TRBV10-2; J: TRBJ2-2; size: NA; CDR3: CASRRGDNTGELFF; DNA: TGCGCCAGCAGACGGGGGGACAACACCGGGGAGCTGTTTTTT
D: NA; V: TRBV11-2; J: TRBJ2-7; size: NA; CDR3: CASSLVGVHYEQYF; DNA: TGTGCCAGCAGCTTAGTCGGGGTCCACTACGAGCAGTACTTC
D: TRBD2; V: TRBV19; J: TRBJ2-5; size: few; CDR3: CASSMPSGGTETQYF; DNA: TGTGCCAGTAGTATGCCCAGCGGGGGGACGGAGACCCAGTACTTC
D: NA; V: TRBV16; J: TRBJ1-5; size: NA; CDR3: CASSQWGGDRNQPQHF; DNA: TGTGCCAGCAGCCAATGGGGAGGGGACCGCAATCAGCCCCAGCATTTT
D: TRBD1; V: TRBV6-6; J: TRBJ1-1; size: NA; CDR3: CASSPSPQQGRRTEAFF; DNA: TGTGCCAGCAGTCCTTCCCCCCAACAGGGGAGGCGCACTGAAGCTTTCTTT
D: TRBD2; V: TRBV27; J: TRBJ2-7; size: NA; CDR3: CASRGLAGGQYEQYF; DNA: TGTGCCAGCAGAGGGCTAGCGGGGGGACAATACGAGCAGTACTTC
D: TRBD1; V: TRBV6-5; J: TRBJ2-5; size: NA; CDR3: CASSQSTGIAETQYF; DNA: TGTGCCAGCAGTCAATCGACAGGGATAGCAGAGACCCAGTACTTC
D: NA; V: TRBV30; J: TRBJ2-7; size: NA; CDR3: CAWSLERRSGWYF; DNA: TGTGCCTGGAGTTTGGAAAGGAGGTCGGGTTGGTACTTC
D: NA; V: TRBV15; J: TRBJ2-3; size: NA; CDR3: CATSRDIMGGGAADTQYF; DNA: TGTGCCACCAGCAGAGATATCATGGGAGGCGGGGCCGCAGATACGCAGTATTTT
D: TRBD1; V: TRBV6-4; J: TRBJ2-1; size: NA; CDR3: CASRVGTGAAYEQFF; DNA: TGTGCCAGCAGGGTCGGGACAGGGGCTGCCTATGAGCAGTTCTTC
D: NA; V: TRBV19; J: TRBJ1-1; size: NA; CDR3: CASSPQGSGTEAFF; DNA: TGTGCCAGTAGTCCTCAGGGGTCGGGCACTGAAGCTTTCTTT
D: TRBD1; V: TRBV7-8; J: TRBJ1-5; size: NA; CDR3: CASSLWDRGRQQPQHF; DNA: TGTGCCAGCAGCTTATGGGACAGGGGGCGTCAGCAGCCCCAGCATTTT